Shown below are 26 T cell receptor beta chains from a single sample sequenced in a study of blood T cell repertoires in COVID-19. Sequencing used immunoSEQ multiplex PCR; TCRdb keeps in-frame clones, though not all of them. There are over 85,000 clones in the sample; 70% to 90% occur only once, and around 9.5% lies in the top ten. Sample: peripheral blood. Receptors were obtained from a middle-aged man with active or convalescent COVID-19.

In its sample, this clone was seen a few times. The V gene is TRBV28, the J gene TRBJ1-2; TRBD1 might be the D (6 bases). V lost 1 base and J lost 1, with 10 bases in between. The CDR3 spans 15 residues. Germline lookup yields CDR1 MDHEN and CDR2 SYDVKM. Here the CDR3 reads CASSLLGGLNYGYTF. CDR3 DNA sequence: TGTGCCAGCAGTTTATTGGGGGGGCTTAACTATGGCTACACCTTC.

The chain carries TRBV21-1 and TRBJ1-5; the tabulated D call, TRBD1, remains unverified against the DNA. TRBV21-1 is assigned pseudogene status. The CDR3 extends over 16 amino acids. CDR3 bases: TGTGCCAGCAGCTCCAGACCCGGGACACTGAATCAGCCCCAGCATTTT. This encodes CASSSRPGTLNQPQHF.

The count of this clone is one. The gene calls are TRBV9 and TRBJ1-2; 8 nucleotides align to TRBD1. The CDR3 consists of 13 residues. CDR1 is SGDLS, CDR2 YYNGEE, per germline. With V trimmed by 3 bases and J by 5 bases, 3 bases remained unmatched. This CDR3 reads CASSATGGYGYTF. In nucleotides, the CDR3 is TGTGCCAGCAGCGCTACAGGGGGTTATGGCTACACCTTC.

The chain has TRBV5-4 and TRBJ1-2; 10 bases agree with TRBD1. Germline CDR1 reads SGHNT; CDR2 reads YYREEE (reference sequence). The ends lost 4 bases at V and 3 bases at J; junction bases unmatched: 3. The CDR3 contains 14 residues. The CDR3 loop is CASSPDRGDYGYTF. The CDR3 nucleotides read TGTGCCAGCAGCCCGGACAGGGGGGACTATGGCTACACCTTC.

The chain carries TRBV4-2 and TRBJ1-4, with D possibly matching TRBD1 (5 bases). Germline loops: CDR1 LGHNA, CDR2 YNFKEQ. The V and J ends lost 0 bases and 7 bases respectively, with 18 bases between them. CDR3 length equals 17 residues. Here the CDR3 reads CASSQDRPAGKTEKLFF. CDR3 nucleotide sequence: TGTGCCAGCAGCCAAGATCGGCCCGCAGGGAAGACTGAAAAACTGTTTTTT.

The rearrangement joins TRBV11-2 to TRBJ1-2, with D possibly matching TRBD1 (6 bases). Germline V CDR1 and CDR2: SGHAT, FQNNGV. V dropped 5 bases and J dropped 3 bases, with 16 bases sitting between them. This CDR3 spans 15 amino acids. The CDR3 protein is CASSPGHAVDYGYTF. The CDR3 nucleotides are TGTGCCAGCAGCCCGGGACATGCCGTGGACTATGGCTACACCTTC.

This clone was recorded at least ten times. The gene calls are TRBV4-1 and TRBJ2-7; TRBD1 might be the D (6 bases). Germline V gene sequence: CDR1 MGHRA, CDR2 YSYEKL. Trimming stripped 0 bases from V and 3 bases from J, with 12 bases between. This CDR3 region has 15 residues. Here the CDR3 DNA reads TGCGCCAGCAGCCAAGATCATTGGACAGACTACGAGCAGTACTTC. It yields the protein CASSQDHWTDYEQYF.

CDR3 coding DNA: TGCGCCAGCAGCTTGGATCGGGGTTCAACAGATACGCAGTATTTT. Residues: CASSLDRGSTDTQYF. The chain links TRBV5-1 to TRBJ2-3; D may be TRBD2 (5 bases). V was shortened by 0 bases and J by 3 bases, with 11 bases between the two germline ends. This CDR3 has 15 residues. Germline CDR1 and CDR2: SGHRS and YFSETQ.

The chain uses TRBV5-6 and TRBJ1-2; perhaps TRBD1 as D (5 bases). The V and J ends lost 0 bases and 5 bases respectively, with 8 bases between them. Germline CDR1 reads SGHDT; CDR2 reads YYEEEE. The CDR3 is 13 amino acids. The CDR3 spells CASSLVGTYGYTF. The CDR3 coding sequence is TGTGCCAGCAGCTTGGTGGGGACTTATGGCTACACCTTC.

J is TRBJ1-2 and V is TRBV19, with D unresolved. Deletions cut 11 bases from V and 1 base from J, with 5 bases between. CDR1 is LNHDA, CDR2 SQIVND, per germline (reference sequence). The CDR3 has 10 residues. The CDR3: CAVGNYGYTF. The CDR3 nucleotides are TGTGCCGTCGGTAACTATGGCTACACCTTC.

The J gene is TRBJ2-7, the V gene TRBV2, with D tentatively TRBD2 (6 bases). The CDR3 loop spans 14 amino acids. V lost 7 bases and J lost 0, with 13 bases in between. CDR1 is SNHLY, CDR2 FYNNEI, per germline. CDR3 in amino acids: CASKVGLSSYEQYF. The CDR3 DNA reads as TGTGCCAGCAAGGTAGGACTAAGCTCCTACGAGCAGTACTTC.

This chain's CDR3 is CASSLETGTNTGELFF. The CDR3 region has the DNA TGTGCCAGCAGCTTGGAGACAGGGACGAACACCGGGGAGCTGTTTTTT. The gene calls are TRBV5-6 and TRBJ2-2; TRBD1 aligns across 7 bases. V was pared by 0 bases and J by 0 bases, with 2 bases of the junction left unmatched. Germline V gives CDR1 SGHDT, CDR2 YYEEEE. The CDR3 is made up of 16 amino acids. The entire variable domain, with the rest obtained from reference TRBV5-6 and TRBJ2-2, is as follows: DAGVTQSPTHLIKTRGQQVTLRCSPKSGHDTVSWYQQALGQGPQFIFQYYEEEERQRGNFPDRFSGHQFPNYSSELNVNALLLGDSALYLCASSLETGTNTGELFFGEGSRLTVL.

The chain links TRBV25-1 to TRBJ1-1; tentatively, D is TRBD1 (5 bases). This CDR3 contains 15 residues. V gave up 4 bases and J gave up 4 bases, with 16 bases separating them. From germline, CDR1 is MGHDK and CDR2 SYGVNS. The CDR3 is CASSVPGTGGTEAFF. CDR3 sequence (DNA): TGTGCCAGCAGTGTTCCCGGGACGGGAGGCACTGAAGCTTTCTTT.

In nucleotides, the CDR3 is TGTGCCAGCACAGTCAAGATAAACACCGGGGAGCTGTTTTTT. Translation gives CASTVKINTGELFF. The gene calls are TRBV2 and TRBJ2-2; D remains unclear. CDR3 length: 14 amino acids. V lost 7 bases and J lost 2, with 11 bases in between. Germline-derived CDR1 and CDR2 are SNHLY and FYNNEI.

CDR3 sequence (DNA): TGTGCCAGCAGCCAGGACAGTAGCAATCAGCCCCAGCATTTT. Translated: CASSQDSSNQPQHF. V gene TRBV3-1 (or the pseudogene TRBV3-2) combines with J gene TRBJ1-5; a weak D match, TRBD1 (6 bases). Germline V gene data show CDR1 as LGHDT and CDR2 as YNNKEL (reference sequence). Trimming cost V 3 bases and J 0 bases, with 6 bases left between them. This CDR3 is 14 amino acids long.

The chain couples TRBV6-1 to TRBJ2-7; TRBD2 aligns across 7 bases. Germline V gene lookup returns CDR1 MNHNS and CDR2 SASEGT. V lost 2 bases and J lost 0; bases outside the gene matches: 7. This CDR3 is 16 amino acids long. CDR3 in DNA: TGTGCCAGCAGTGAAAGAACGCGGGGGAGCTCCTACGAGCAGTACTTC. It encodes CASSERTRGSSYEQYF.

The rearrangement uses TRBV19 and TRBJ1-5; D uncertain. CDR1 and CDR2 (germline): LNHDA, SQIVND (reference sequence). The CDR3 contains 14 residues. The V gene lost 4 bases and the J gene lost 0 bases, with 7 bases spanning the gap. The CDR3 nucleotides are TGTGCCAGTAGTAGTACTGATAGCAATCAGCCCCAGCATTTT. Translating it yields CASSSTDSNQPQHF.

This chain joins TRBV18 and TRBJ2-7; 7 positions agree with TRBD1. Germline CDR1 KGHSH, CDR2 LQKENI. The junction had 8 bases not matched to a gene; V was cut back by 6 bases and J by 3 bases. The CDR3 covers 14 residues. For the CDR3, the DNA is TGTGCCAGCTCGTCGGGACAGACTTACTACGAGCAGTACTTC. It yields the protein CASSSGQTYYEQYF. Drawing the rest from reference TRBV18 and TRBJ2-7, the complete variable domain is NAGVMQNPRHLVRRRGQEARLRCSPMKGHSHVYWYRQLPEEGLKFMVYLQKENIIDESGMPKERFSAEFPKEGPSILRIQQVVRGDSAAYFCASSSGQTYYEQYFGPGTRLTVT.

The chain couples TRBV18 to TRBJ1-5; 12 bases agree with TRBD1. This CDR3 region has 16 residues. V dropped 3 bases and J dropped 7; count of bases not matched to a gene: 7. Germline-derived CDR1 and CDR2 are KGHSH and LQKENI. The CDR3: CASSPMGQGANQPQHF. CDR3 nucleotide sequence: TGTGCCAGCTCACCTATGGGACAGGGGGCGAACCAGCCCCAGCATTTT.

This chain links TRBV3-1 (or the pseudogene TRBV3-2) with TRBJ2-5, with a possible D match to TRBD1 (6 bases). Trimming took 9 bases from V and 2 from J, leaving 10 bases between them. CDR1 and CDR2 from the germline V gene are LGHDT and YNNKEL (reference sequence). This CDR3 is 12 amino acids long. CDR3 region: CASPQGQETQYF. The DNA for the CDR3 is TGTGCCAGTCCTCAGGGGCAAGAGACCCAGTACTTC.

This clone was detected many times. V usage is TRBV3-1 (or the pseudogene TRBV3-2) and J usage is TRBJ2-1; 7 positions match TRBD2. V trimming: 4 bases; J trimming: 4 bases; junction bases outside the gene matches: 10. CDR1 and CDR2 (germline): LGHDT, YNNKEL (reference sequence). CDR3 size: 16 residues. The CDR3 sequence: CASSLRASGIYNEQFF. The CDR3 DNA follows: TGTGCCAGCAGCCTCAGGGCCAGCGGGATATACAATGAGCAGTTCTTC.

The chain recombines TRBV5-8 with TRBJ1-6; 9 bases match TRBD1. The germline V gene has CDR1 SGHTS and CDR2 YDEGEE. This CDR3 is 14 amino acids long. V dropped 3 bases and J dropped 9; count of bases not matched to a gene: 4. CDR3 loop: CASSYGQGSSPLHF. The CDR3 DNA reads TGTGCCAGCAGCTACGGACAGGGGTCTTCACCCCTCCACTTT. Full variable domain (remainder filled in from reference TRBV5-8 and TRBJ1-6): EAGVTQSPTHLIKTRGQQATLRCSPISGHTSVYWYQQALGLGLQFLLWYDEGEERNRGNFPPRFSGRQFPNYSSELNVNALELEDSALYLCASSYGQGSSPLHFGNGTRLTVT.

This sequence joins TRBV7-8 and TRBJ1-6; D may be TRBD1 (5 bases). This CDR3 has 14 amino acids. Germline CDR1 is SGHVS and CDR2 is FQNEAQ. Trimming removed 2 bases at V and 10 bases at J, with 12 bases between. The CDR3 loop reads CASSLPRGKSPLHF. CDR3 coding DNA: TGTGCCAGCAGCTTACCGCGGGGGAAATCACCCCTCCACTTT.

V is TRBV5-1 and J is TRBJ1-2; TRBD1 aligns across 7 bases. J gave up 5 bases and V 5 bases, and 9 bases lay outside the gene matches. This CDR3 spans 14 amino acids. CDR1 is SGHRS, CDR2 YFSETQ, per germline. CDR3 in amino acids: CASRDESRGYGYTF. The CDR3 DNA is TGCGCCAGCAGAGATGAGAGCAGGGGGTATGGCTACACCTTC.

CDR3 in DNA: TGTGCCAGCAGGCGCACCTTGAACACTGAAGCTTTCTTT. This gives the protein CASRRTLNTEAFF. The chain combines TRBV6-5 with TRBJ1-1; D not certain. The length of the CDR3 is 13 residues. The ends were cut back, 6 bases at V and 0 bases at J, with 8 bases in the middle. CDR1 is MNHEY, CDR2 SVGAGI, per germline.

V is TRBV27 and J is TRBJ2-5, with D possibly TRBD1 on 6 matching bases. The CDR3 runs 13 residues. Germline CDR1 MNHEY, CDR2 SMNVEV (reference sequence). V lost 6 bases, J lost 5 bases, and 13 bases lay in between. In DNA form, the CDR3 reads TGTGCCAGCAGGAGAGGGACAAGTGAGACCCAGTACTTC. Its protein is CASRRGTSETQYF.